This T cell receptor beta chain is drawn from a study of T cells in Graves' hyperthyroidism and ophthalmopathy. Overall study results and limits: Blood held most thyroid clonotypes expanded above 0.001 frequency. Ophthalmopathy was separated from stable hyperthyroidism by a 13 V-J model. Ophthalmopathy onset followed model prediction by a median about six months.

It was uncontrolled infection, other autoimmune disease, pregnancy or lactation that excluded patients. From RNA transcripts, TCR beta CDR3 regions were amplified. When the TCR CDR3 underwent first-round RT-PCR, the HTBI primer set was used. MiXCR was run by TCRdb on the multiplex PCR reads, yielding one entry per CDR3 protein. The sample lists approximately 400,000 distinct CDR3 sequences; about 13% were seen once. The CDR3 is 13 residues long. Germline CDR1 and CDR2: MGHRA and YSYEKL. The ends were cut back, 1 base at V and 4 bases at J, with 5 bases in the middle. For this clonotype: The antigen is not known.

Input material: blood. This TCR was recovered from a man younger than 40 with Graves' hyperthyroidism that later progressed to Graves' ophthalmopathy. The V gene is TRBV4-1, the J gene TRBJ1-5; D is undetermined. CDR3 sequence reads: CASSQVKNQPQHF. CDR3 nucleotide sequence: TGCGCCAGCAGCCAAGTGAAGAATCAGCCCCAGCATTTT.